This record looks at one T cell receptor beta chain sequence and its context. Its antigen is still unknown. There are 12 residues in the CDR3. Germline CDR1 is SNHLY and CDR2 is FYNNEI. This sample was taken from a study of blood T cells in healthy people across ages. Overall study findings and caveats: When set beside aged donors, long-lived donors presented more naive CD4+ cells and higher diversity.

Primers used in a second PCR of roughly 7 to 12 cycles were a sample-barcoded 5' primer and a J-beta primer mix. MiXCR was run by TCRdb on the 5' RACE reads, yielding one entry per CDR3 protein. There are 850,000 to 950,000 distinct CDR3 sequences in the sample; under 35% occur only once, and around a sixth lies in the top ten. The TCR was taken from a woman aged 80 or over in good health. The sequenced material came from blood. The chain recombines TRBV2 with TRBJ2-5, with TRBD1 as a possible D gene (5 bases). The DNA end lines up better with TRBJ2-7; the J call may be wrong. CDR3 amino acids: CASSETGSEQYF. The CDR3, as DNA: TGTGCCAGCAGTGAAACAGGCTCCGAGCAGTACTTC.